The clone carrying this TCR beta chain occurred a few times. What it binds is unknown. The entry originates in a study of CD8 T cells in ankylosing spondylitis. Regarding the study as a whole: Some motif variants had been reported before (in reactive arthritis synovial fluid and blood). CD8+ cells made up the disease-linked clones, which were relatively rare in peripheral blood. Significant enrichment of disease-linked clones was reported in matched ankylosing spondylitis synovial fluid. Typical of ankylosing spondylitis blood, it appeared, was a TCR beta motif of under 10 highly homologous variants.

MiXCR was run by TCRdb on the 5' RACE reads, yielding one entry per CDR3 protein. The sample records about 250,000 distinct CDR3 sequences, roughly a quarter being singletons. Unmatched junction bases numbered 7, after V lost 0 bases and J lost 8 bases. This CDR3 contains 15 residues. Germline V gene data show CDR1 as SGHDT and CDR2 as YYEEEE. This clonotype was sampled from a male donor with ankylosing spondylitis or in good health (not recorded which). The chain recombines TRBV5-6 with TRBJ1-5; 8 nucleotides align to TRBD1. Sample: blood, either unsorted or a sorted T cell fraction (not recorded which). The CDR3 here is CASSLGTGFTEPQHF. The CDR3 nucleotides read TGTGCCAGCAGCTTGGGGACAGGGTTCACTGAGCCCCAGCATTTT.